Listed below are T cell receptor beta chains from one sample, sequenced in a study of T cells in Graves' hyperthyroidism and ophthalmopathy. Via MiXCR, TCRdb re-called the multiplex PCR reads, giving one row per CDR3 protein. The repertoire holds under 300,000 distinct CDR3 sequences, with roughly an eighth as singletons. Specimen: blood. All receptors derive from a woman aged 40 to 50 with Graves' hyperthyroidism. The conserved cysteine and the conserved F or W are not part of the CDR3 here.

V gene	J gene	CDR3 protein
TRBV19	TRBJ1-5	ASREVGGGQPQH
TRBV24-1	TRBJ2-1	ATSDRTSGKGNEQF
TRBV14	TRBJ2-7	ASSQNRGHGYEQY
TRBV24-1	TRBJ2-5	ATSDPGPGLVEETQY
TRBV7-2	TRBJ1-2	ASTIRQGGNYGYT
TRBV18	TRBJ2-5	ASSPPGQETQY
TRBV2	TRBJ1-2	ASSDPDHLGYT
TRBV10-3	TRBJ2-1	AISDNPPGLRGRNEQF
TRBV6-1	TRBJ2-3	ASSSIAGGPLTDTQY
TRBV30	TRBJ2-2	AWRIRDRETGELF
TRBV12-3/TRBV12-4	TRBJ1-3	ASRRWTDSGNTIY
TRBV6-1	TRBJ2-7	ASSEIWGYEQY
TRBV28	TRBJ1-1	ASRWGGTEAF
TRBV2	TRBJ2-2	ASSEASSGIGELF
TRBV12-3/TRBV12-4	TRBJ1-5	ANRRDSNQPQH
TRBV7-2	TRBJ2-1	ASSLSGGTDYNEQF